This passage covers 27 T cell receptor beta chains from one sample sequenced in a study of PD-1 blockade in classical Hodgkin lymphoma. The time point denotes: cycle 4 day 1 (C4D1), after less than seven weeks of nivolumab. Each and every patient relapsed after autologous stem cell transplantation, and patients got differing brentuximab vedotin exposure. This table comes from immunoSEQ multiplex PCR, and its TCRdb copy is limited to in-frame clones, with some not included. This table holds roughly 40,000 clones, around 78% found once. This specimen consisted of peripheral blood mononuclear cells (PBMCs), obtained before the fourth cycle of nivolumab. Receptors were obtained from a human donor with classical Hodgkin lymphoma.

The chain carries TRBV10-3 and TRBJ2-2, with a possible D match to TRBD1 (6 bases). V shed 0 bases and J shed 1 base, with 12 bases lying between them. This CDR3 contains 17 residues. Germline CDR1 reads ENHRY; CDR2 reads SYGVKD. The CDR3 sequence: CAISESGAGVNTGELFF. CDR3 nucleotide sequence: TGTGCCATCAGTGAGTCGGGGGCAGGGGTGAACACCGGGGAGCTGTTTTTT.

J is TRBJ1-4 and V is TRBV5-1; TRBD1 is a possible D gene (6 bases). The CDR3 contains 15 residues. Germline CDR1 and CDR2: SGHRS and YFSETQ. Trimming took off 0 bases at V and 7 bases at J, with 13 bases between the two ends. This CDR3 reads CASSLVGGGSEKLFF. CDR3 nucleotide sequence: TGCGCCAGCAGCTTGGTGGGGGGCGGGAGTGAAAAACTGTTTTTT.

The rearrangement joins TRBV27 to TRBJ2-3; 14 positions agree with TRBD2. The CDR3 spans 18 residues. Losses at the gene ends were 6 bases for V and 2 bases for J; bases not matched to a gene: 10. Germline values: CDR1 MNHEY, CDR2 SMNVEV (reference sequence). The CDR3 protein is CASSHYPGLAGATDTQYF. The CDR3 DNA reads as TGTGCCAGCAGCCACTATCCGGGACTAGCGGGGGCCACAGATACGCAGTATTTT.

The J gene is TRBJ2-5, the V gene TRBV5-1; D gene unclear. The germline V and J ends were trimmed by 2 bases and 5 bases, with 10 bases remaining between them. Germline V CDR1 and CDR2: SGHRS, YFSETQ. The CDR3 spans 13 residues. For the CDR3, the DNA is TGCGCCAGCAGCTTACAAGATGAGGAGACCCAGTACTTC. As protein: CASSLQDEETQYF.

The rearrangement uses TRBV6-1 and TRBJ1-2; the D gene is possibly TRBD1 (5 bases). V was clipped by 5 bases and J by 12 bases, with 13 bases between them. CDR1 is MNHNS and CDR2 is SASEGT in the germline V gene. The length of the CDR3 is 11 residues. CDR3 loop: CASSRRVGHTF. For the CDR3, the DNA is TGTGCCAGCAGTCGTCGAGTGGGGCACACCTTC.

This chain joins TRBV7-6 and TRBJ2-3, with 11 bases fitting TRBD2. Germline CDR1 reads SGHVS; CDR2 reads FNYEAQ. The CDR3 runs to 16 residues. The V and J ends lost 3 bases and 4 bases, in that order; junction bases with no gene match: 6. CDR3 loop: CASSLGLSGGADTQYF. CDR3 nucleotide sequence: TGTGCCAGCAGCTTGGGGCTTAGCGGGGGGGCAGATACGCAGTATTTT.

This rearrangement joins TRBV30 to TRBJ2-2; D unresolved. Trimming removed 2 bases from V and 13 bases from J, with 17 bases in between. Per germline, CDR1 GTSNPN and CDR2 SVGIG (reference sequence). The CDR3 is made up of 13 amino acids. The CDR3 is CAWSFPGPYMLFF. The CDR3 DNA follows: TGTGCCTGGAGTTTCCCTGGACCTTATATGCTGTTTTTT.

The CDR3 protein is CASSPVGVRETQYF. The CDR3 DNA sequence: TGTGCCAGCAGCCCAGTGGGAGTGAGGGAGACCCAGTACTTC. J is TRBJ2-5 and V is TRBV7-2; TRBD2 is a possible D gene (5 bases). Trimming stripped 5 bases from V and 5 bases from J, with 15 bases between. The germline V gene has CDR1 SGHTA and CDR2 FQGNSA. The CDR3 has 14 residues.

V is TRBV6-6 and J is TRBJ2-5, with no clear D. The CDR3 is made up of 12 amino acids. Germline assignment: CDR1 MNHNY and CDR2 SVGAGI (reference sequence). V lost 4 bases and J lost 2, with 5 bases in between. DNA of the CDR3: TGTGCCAGCAGTTCCATTCAAGAGACCCAGTACTTC. This codes for CASSSIQETQYF.

The chain couples TRBV7-6 to TRBJ2-3; D uncertain. This CDR3 is 13 amino acids long. The germline V gene encodes CDR1 SGHVS and CDR2 FNYEAQ. V lost 1 base, J lost 2 bases, and 4 bases lay in between. The CDR3 DNA follows: TGTGCCAGCAGCTTAGGCATCACAGATACGCAGTATTTT. It yields the protein CASSLGITDTQYF.

V gene TRBV2 combines with J gene TRBJ1-2; no firm D call. The length of the CDR3 is 14 residues. V lost 3 bases, J lost 7 bases, and 15 bases lay in between. Germline CDR1 and CDR2: SNHLY and FYNNEI. The CDR3 here is CASSDLGIGRGYTF. CDR3 nucleotides: TGTGCCAGCAGTGACCTGGGGATCGGACGTGGCTACACCTTC.

V gene TRBV7-2 combines with J gene TRBJ2-7; TRBD1 aligns across 8 bases. Looked up from germline, CDR1 is SGHTA and CDR2 is FQGNSA. The CDR3 extends over 15 amino acids. V trimming: 0 bases; J trimming: 12 bases; junction bases outside the gene matches: 13. The DNA of the CDR3 is TGTGCCAGCAGCTTAGCGCTACCTGGACAGGGCACTGCGTACTTC. This sequence encodes CASSLALPGQGTAYF.

A word on this clone: Just one base apart from a much larger clone, this may be a read error. The same CDR3 arises from other DNA sequences in this sample as well. CDR3 region: CASSLGSYEQYF. The CDR3 DNA reads as TGTGCCAGCAGCTTAGGGTCCTACGAGCAGTACTTC. The V call is TRBV11-2, the J call TRBJ2-7; no clear D gene. Germline assignment: CDR1 SGHAT and CDR2 FQNNGV. Trimming pared 1 base from V and 1 base from J, leaving 2 bases between. CDR3 length: 12 amino acids.

The CDR3 loop is CASSLETGGNNQPQHF. The CDR3 region has the DNA TGTGCCAGCAGCTTAGAAACAGGGGGTAACAATCAGCCCCAGCATTTT. The chain employs TRBV7-6 and TRBJ1-5; 8 positions match TRBD1. Losses at the gene ends were 1 base for V and 3 bases for J; bases not matched to a gene: 5. This CDR3 spans 16 amino acids. From germline, CDR1 is SGHVS and CDR2 FNYEAQ.

V is TRBV7-9 and J is TRBJ2-1, with 8 bases identical to TRBD1. Trimming took 5 bases from V and 4 from J; bases not matched to a gene: 7. The length of the CDR3 is 15 residues. The germline CDR1 and CDR2 sequences are SEHNR and FQNEAQ (reference sequence). The CDR3 loop reads CASSAGQGLYNEQFF. The CDR3 coding sequence is TGTGCCAGCAGCGCAGGACAGGGATTGTACAATGAGCAGTTCTTC.

The J gene is TRBJ1-4, the V gene TRBV18; D uncertain. Germline V gene lookup returns CDR1 KGHSH and CDR2 LQKENI. This CDR3 has 14 residues. With 8 bases removed from V and 0 bases from J, the gap between germline ends came to 10 bases. The CDR3 here is CASTMTPTNEKLFF. CDR3 DNA sequence: TGTGCCAGCACGATGACACCAACTAATGAAAAACTGTTTTTT. Combining the CDR3 with reference TRBV18 and TRBJ1-4 gives the whole variable domain NAGVMQNPRHLVRRRGQEARLRCSPMKGHSHVYWYRQLPEEGLKFMVYLQKENIIDESGMPKERFSAEFPKEGPSILRIQQVVRGDSAAYFCASTMTPTNEKLFFGSGTQLSVL.

This clone has just one count. The gene calls are TRBV10-3 and TRBJ2-2; perhaps TRBD2 as D (6 bases). The V gene lost 2 bases and the J gene lost 2 bases, with 6 bases spanning the gap. The CDR3 is made up of 14 amino acids. Germline V gene lookup returns CDR1 ENHRY and CDR2 SYGVKD. CDR3 in amino acids: CAISEGLNTGELFF. CDR3 nucleotide sequence: TGTGCCATCAGTGAGGGACTAAACACCGGGGAGCTGTTTTTT.

CDR3 nucleotide sequence: TGTGCCAGCAGCGCGCGGGGCAGGGTAGGAGGCGAAAAACTGTTTTTT. It is translated as CASSARGRVGGEKLFF. The chain employs TRBV5-6 and TRBJ1-4; tentative D call: TRBD1 (5 bases). Germline V gene lookup returns CDR1 SGHDT and CDR2 YYEEEE. The CDR3 runs to 16 residues. The ends were cut back, 4 bases at V and 8 bases at J, with 21 bases in the middle.

This clone was detected only a few times. The V and J genes are TRBV10-1 and TRBJ2-5; 8 bases are a match to TRBD1. Germline CDR1 WNHNN, CDR2 SYGVQD (reference sequence). The V and J ends lost 4 bases and 1 base, in that order; junction bases with no gene match: 32. The CDR3 consists of 24 residues. The CDR3 region is CASSARFRGLEPRRWSTFQETQYF. The DNA of the CDR3 is TGCGCCAGCAGTGCACGATTCAGGGGGCTTGAGCCTCGAAGGTGGTCCACTTTCCAAGAGACCCAGTACTTC.

This sequence joins TRBV2 and TRBJ2-3; a possible D gene is TRBD2 (5 bases). The V gene's germline CDR1 is SNHLY and CDR2 FYNNEI. The CDR3 spans 15 residues. Trimming removed 3 bases from V and 6 bases from J, with 16 bases in between. This CDR3 is CASSEVASLPDTQYF. The CDR3 bases are TGTGCCAGCAGTGAGGTCGCTAGCCTCCCGGATACGCAGTATTTT.

This clone was seen only a few times. The V call is TRBV7-3, the J call TRBJ1-1; 9 bases are a match to TRBD1. The CDR3 runs 13 residues. Germline V gene data show CDR1 as SGHTA and CDR2 as FQGTGA. V dropped 5 bases and J dropped 6; count of bases not matched to a gene: 4. The CDR3 reads CASSRQGEAEAFF. The CDR3 bases are TGTGCCAGCAGCCGACAGGGGGAGGCTGAAGCTTTCTTT. Filled out from reference TRBV7-3 and TRBJ1-1, the complete variable domain reads GAGVSQTPSNKVTEKGKYVELRCDPISGHTALYWYRQSLGQGPEFLIYFQGTGAADDSGLPNDRFFAVRPEGSVSTLKIQRTERGDSAVYLCASSRQGEAEAFFGQGTRLTVV.

V and J are TRBV5-1 and TRBJ2-5; D unresolved. CDR1 and CDR2 (germline): SGHRS, YFSETQ. This CDR3 contains 15 residues. The V end lost 0 bases, the J end lost 2 bases, and 11 bases lay between the germline ends. The CDR3 bases are TGCGCCAGCAGCTTGGCATTATCGCCGCAAGAGACCCAGTACTTC. It codes for CASSLALSPQETQYF.

This rearrangement joins TRBV30 to TRBJ1-3; D might be TRBD1 (6 bases). The V and J ends lost 0 bases and 7 bases respectively, with 10 bases between them. The CDR3 is 13 amino acids. Germline lookup yields CDR1 GTSNPN and CDR2 SVGIG (reference sequence). The CDR3 nucleotides are TGTGCCTGGAGTGTACATCAGGGGAACACCATATATTTT. Translated, it gives CAWSVHQGNTIYF.

The V gene is TRBV5-1, the J gene TRBJ2-1; weak D call: TRBD1 (6 bases). This CDR3 comprises 14 residues. V lost 2 bases and J 5 bases, leaving 11 bases between the germline ends. The germline gives CDR1 SGHRS, CDR2 YFSETQ. CDR3 amino acids: CASSLTGRNNEQFF. The CDR3 DNA follows: TGCGCCAGCAGCTTAACAGGGCGTAACAATGAGCAGTTCTTC. The entire variable domain, with the rest obtained from reference TRBV5-1 and TRBJ2-1, is as follows: KAGVTQTPRYLIKTRGQQVTLSCSPISGHRSVSWYQQTPGQGLQFLFEYFSETQRNKGNFPGRFSGRQFSNSRSEMNVSTLELGDSALYLCASSLTGRNNEQFFGPGTRLTVL.

The chain links TRBV18 to TRBJ1-6; D not certain. The CDR3 spans 11 residues. Germline V CDR1 and CDR2: KGHSH, LQKENI. The V and J ends lost 5 bases and 14 bases respectively, with 10 bases between them. The CDR3 spells CASSNRDALHF. In DNA, the CDR3 is TGTGCCAGCTCAAATCGGGATGCCCTCCACTTT.

The chain couples TRBV7-2 to TRBJ2-3; 14 bases align to TRBD2. Germline V gene data show CDR1 as SGHTA and CDR2 as FQGNSA. This CDR3 spans 18 amino acids. V trimming: 6 bases; J trimming: 7 bases; junction bases outside the gene matches: 15. CDR3 residues: CASRRDPGLAGARNTQYF. CDR3 sequence (DNA): TGTGCCAGCAGAAGAGATCCGGGACTAGCGGGGGCGAGGAATACGCAGTATTTT.

This clone was detected only once. CDR3 amino acids: CASSSQGTNTEAFF. The CDR3 DNA reads TGTGCCAGCAGCTCACAGGGTACCAACACTGAAGCTTTCTTT. The gene calls are TRBV2 and TRBJ1-1, with D possibly being TRBD1 (6 bases). Trimming left V 6 bases short and J 2 bases short, with 13 bases between. This CDR3 is 14 amino acids long. CDR1 and CDR2 from the germline V gene are SNHLY and FYNNEI.